The clone carrying this T cell receptor beta chain has only a few counts. The target antigen is unknown. The data were taken from a study of blood T cells in healthy people across ages. General study results and limits: Higher diversity and more naive CD4+ cells were features of long-lived donors, compared to aged donors. Naive T cell percentage by flow cytometry tracked strongly with beta diversity. Donor CMV status, an unknown factor, possibly confounded changes in expanded clonotypes.

Sample-barcoded 5' priming and a J-beta primer mix drove a second PCR of roughly 6 to 12 cycles. TCRdb redid the calling of the 5' RACE reads with MiXCR, one entry per CDR3 protein. The repertoire consists of fewer than 950,000 distinct CDR3 sequences, with 53% occurring once and the leading ten covering approximately 40%. This CDR3 has 15 amino acids. V dropped 0 bases and J dropped 5; count of bases not matched to a gene: 4. Germline values: CDR1 SGHRS, CDR2 YFSETQ. The study recruited healthy Caucasian donors from Russia who were aged about 6 to 95. The J gene is TRBJ2-3, the V gene TRBV5-1; 9 bases match TRBD2. This receptor was obtained from a man older than 75 in good health. The sequenced sample consisted of blood. CDR3 in DNA: TGCGCCAGCAGCTTGGCCGGCGGGAGGGGAGATACGCAGTATTTT. The encoded protein is CASSLAGGRGDTQYF. The entire variable domain, with the rest obtained from reference TRBV5-1 and TRBJ2-3, is as follows: KAGVTQTPRYLIKTRGQQVTLSCSPISGHRSVSWYQQTPGQGLQFLFEYFSETQRNKGNFPGRFSGRQFSNSRSEMNVSTLELGDSALYLCASSLAGGRGDTQYFGPGTRLTVL.